This T cell receptor (beta chain) originates from a study of technical replicates of blood from a handful of donors. Germline loops: CDR1 SGHAT, CDR2 FQNNGV. V lost 5 bases and J 7 bases, leaving 11 bases between the germline ends. There are 12 residues in the CDR3. Sequencing was performed with immunoSEQ multiplex PCR; in TCRdb, only in-frame clones are kept and a portion is missing. The table records about 59,000 clones, just over 90% of them present only once. This TCR derives from a human donor in good health. Some clones in this sample may be carry-over from other donors' samples. Input material: PBMCs. The J gene is TRBJ1-2, the V gene TRBV11-2, with D tentatively TRBD1 (5 bases). CDR3 bases: TGTGCCAGCAGCGGGGGGGATTCTGGCTACACCTTC. This translates into CASSGGDSGYTF. The entire variable domain, with the rest obtained from reference TRBV11-2 and TRBJ1-2, is as follows: EAGVAQSPRYKIIEKRQSVAFWCNPISGHATLYWYQQILGQGPKLLIQFQNNGVVDDSQLPKDRFSAERLKGVDSTLKIQPAKLEDSAVYLCASSGGDSGYTFGSGTRLTVV.